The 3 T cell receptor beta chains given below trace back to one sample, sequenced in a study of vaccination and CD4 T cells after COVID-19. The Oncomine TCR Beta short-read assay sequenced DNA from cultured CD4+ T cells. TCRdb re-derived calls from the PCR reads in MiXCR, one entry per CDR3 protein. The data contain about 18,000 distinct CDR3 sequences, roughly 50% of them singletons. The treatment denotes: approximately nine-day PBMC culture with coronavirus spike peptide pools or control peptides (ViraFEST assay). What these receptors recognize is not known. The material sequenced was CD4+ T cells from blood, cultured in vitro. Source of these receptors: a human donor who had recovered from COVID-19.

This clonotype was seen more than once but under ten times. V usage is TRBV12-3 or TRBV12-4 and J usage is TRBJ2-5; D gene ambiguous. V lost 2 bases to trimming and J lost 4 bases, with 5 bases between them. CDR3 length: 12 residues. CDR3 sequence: CASSLRGETQYF. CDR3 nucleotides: TGTGCCAGCAGTTTACGAGGAGAGACCCAGTACTTC.

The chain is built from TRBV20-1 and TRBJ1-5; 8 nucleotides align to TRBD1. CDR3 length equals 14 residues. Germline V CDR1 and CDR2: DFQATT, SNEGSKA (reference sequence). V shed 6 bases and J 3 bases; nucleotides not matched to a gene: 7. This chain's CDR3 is CSAQTGVDNQPQHF. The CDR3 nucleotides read TGCAGTGCCCAGACAGGGGTTGACAATCAGCCCCAGCATTTT.

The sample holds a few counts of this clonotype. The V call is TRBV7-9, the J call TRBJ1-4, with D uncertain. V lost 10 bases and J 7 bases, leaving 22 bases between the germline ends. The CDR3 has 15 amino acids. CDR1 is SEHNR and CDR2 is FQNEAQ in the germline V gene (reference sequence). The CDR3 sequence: CAIQVVVHNLEKLFF. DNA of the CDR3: TGTGCCATCCAAGTGGTGGTGCACAACCTTGAAAAACTGTTTTTT. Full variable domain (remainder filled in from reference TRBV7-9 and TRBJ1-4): DTGVSQNPRHKITKRGQNVTFRCDPISEHNRLYWYRQTLGQGPEFLTYFQNEAQLEKSRLLSDRFSAERPKGSFSTLEIQRTEQGDSAMYLCAIQVVVHNLEKLFFGSGTQLSVL.